Listed below are T cell receptor beta chains from one sample, sequenced in a study of beta chain features in type 1 diabetes. Measured with immunoSEQ multiplex PCR; TCRdb has only the in-frame clones, and not every one. The data contain 250,000 to 300,000 clones, about 7.8% of them singletons. The sequencing sample was made of central memory CD4+ T cells from blood. The receptors were sampled from a woman younger than 35 in good health. Both conserved end residues are part of each CDR3. Fields, in order: clone size, D gene, V gene, J gene, CDR3 DNA, CDR3 protein. A D gene is named only where the DNA matches it firmly. A row's size may be missing; if present it is once, few, many or a size class.

size: few; D: TRBD1; V: TRBV4-1; J: TRBJ1-5; DNA: TGCGCCAGCACCCGAACCGGGACAGCGAATCAGCCCCAGCATTTT; CDR3: CASTRTGTANQPQHF
size: few; D: -; V: TRBV28; J: TRBJ1-6; DNA: TGTGCCAGCAGCTCCTATAATTCACCCCTCCACTTT; CDR3: CASSSYNSPLHF
size: -; D: -; V: TRBV28; J: TRBJ2-7; DNA: TGTGCCAGCAACAAGTTCCACGAGCAGTACTTC; CDR3: CASNKFHEQYF
size: few; D: -; V: TRBV5-4; J: TRBJ2-1; DNA: TGTGCCAGCAGCGGGAAACAGGGGGAGGGCAGTGAGCAGTTCTTC; CDR3: CASSGKQGEGSEQFF
size: -; D: TRBD1; V: TRBV5-1; J: TRBJ1-1; DNA: TGCGCCAGCAGCTTGGGAGGGACAGGGGAAGCCCTAACTGAAGCTTTCTTT; CDR3: CASSLGGTGEALTEAFF
size: -; D: TRBD2; V: TRBV27; J: TRBJ2-3; DNA: TGTGCCAGCAGGGAGCGGGACCCCACCCCAGATACGCAGTATTTT; CDR3: CASRERDPTPDTQYF
size: -; D: -; V: TRBV2; J: TRBJ1-4; DNA: TGTGCCAGCAGTGACAGAGCAACTAATGAAAAACTGTTTTTT; CDR3: CASSDRATNEKLFF
size: few; D: TRBD1; V: TRBV29-1; J: TRBJ1-2; DNA: TGCAGCGTAAAGGGACAGCTAAATGGCTACACCTTC; CDR3: CSVKGQLNGYTF
size: -; D: -; V: TRBV25-1; J: TRBJ1-1; DNA: TGTGCCAGCAGTGACAGGTTGGTAGCTTTCTTT; CDR3: CASSDRLVAFF
size: -; D: -; V: TRBV2; J: TRBJ2-2; DNA: TGTGCCAGCAGTGCTGAATACCCTACTAACACCGGGGAGCTGTTTTTT; CDR3: CASSAEYPTNTGELFF
size: -; D: -; V: TRBV5-4; J: TRBJ1-2; DNA: TGTGCCAGCAGTAGTGAAGCCAAGTTCTATGGCTACACCTTC; CDR3: CASSSEAKFYGYTF
size: -; D: -; V: TRBV11-3; J: TRBJ1-3; DNA: TGTGCCAGCAGCTTAGCTGGAAACACCATATATTTT; CDR3: CASSLAGNTIYF
size: few; D: -; V: TRBV7-9; J: TRBJ1-4; DNA: TGTGCCAGCAGCTCAAGTTGGGCGACTAATGAAAAACTGTTTTTT; CDR3: CASSSSWATNEKLFF
size: -; D: -; V: TRBV14; J: TRBJ2-5; DNA: TGTGCCAGCAGCCTAGGACGCCCTGAGGAGACCCAGTACTTC; CDR3: CASSLGRPEETQYF
size: -; D: -; V: TRBV7-2; J: TRBJ1-5; DNA: TGTGCCAGCAGCTACCACGGGGGCAATCAGCCCCAGCATTTT; CDR3: CASSYHGGNQPQHF
size: -; D: -; V: TRBV11-1; J: TRBJ1-3; DNA: TGTGCCAGCAGCTTAGAGATTGGAAACACCATATATTTT; CDR3: CASSLEIGNTIYF
size: -; D: TRBD2; V: TRBV4-2; J: TRBJ2-1; DNA: TGTGCCAGCAGCCAAGATGGACTAGCGGGGGACTCGCGGTTCTTC; CDR3: CASSQDGLAGDSRFF
size: many; D: TRBD2; V: TRBV28; J: TRBJ2-5; DNA: TGTGCCAGCAGGACTAGCGGGGGACGAGGGGAGACCCAGTACTTC; CDR3: CASRTSGGRGETQYF
size: few; D: -; V: TRBV9; J: TRBJ2-7; DNA: TGTGCCAGCACCCCAACGTCACTAGCGGACAGGCCGTTCTTC; CDR3: CASTPTSLADRPFF
size: -; D: TRBD1; V: TRBV4-3; J: TRBJ1-6; DNA: TGCGCCAGCAGCCTATACCCCAGGACAGGCCGCTCGAGTAGTTCACCCCTCCACTTT; CDR3: CASSLYPRTGRSSSSPLHF
size: -; D: -; V: TRBV5-1; J: TRBJ2-2; DNA: TGCGCCAGCAGCCAGACTATAGCGAACACCGGGGAGCTGTTTTTT; CDR3: CASSQTIANTGELFF
size: few; D: -; V: TRBV18; J: TRBJ1-1; DNA: TGTGCCAGCTCACAACTACAGTTTAACACTGAAGCTTTCTTT; CDR3: CASSQLQFNTEAFF
size: -; D: TRBD1; V: TRBV5-4; J: TRBJ2-1; DNA: TGTGCCAGCACCTCCGGGACAGGGGAGTACAATGAGCAGTTCTTC; CDR3: CASTSGTGEYNEQFF
size: -; D: TRBD1; V: TRBV25-1; J: TRBJ2-7; DNA: TGTGCCAGCAGTGGCGACAGGGGGGGCTACGAGCAGTACTTC; CDR3: CASSGDRGGYEQYF
size: many; D: -; V: TRBV7-9; J: TRBJ1-5; DNA: TGTGCCAGCAGCTCGACAGTCAATCAGCCCCAGCATTTT; CDR3: CASSSTVNQPQHF
size: few; D: TRBD2; V: TRBV19; J: TRBJ2-3; DNA: TGTGCCAGTAGTATAGCGGGGGGAGGCACAGATACGCAGTATTTT; CDR3: CASSIAGGGTDTQYF
size: -; D: -; V: TRBV5-1; J: TRBJ2-6; DNA: TGCGCCAGCAGCTTGGCCGGAGGGTCTGGGGCCAACGTCCTGACTTTC; CDR3: CASSLAGGSGANVLTF
size: few; D: -; V: TRBV20-1; J: TRBJ2-1; DNA: TGCAGTGCTAGAGAGGTGAGGCAGTTCTTC; CDR3: CSAREVRQFF
size: -; D: -; V: TRBV9; J: TRBJ2-6; DNA: TGTGCCAGCAGCGTAGTGGGGGGAATAGTCGGGGCCAACGTCCTGACTTTC; CDR3: CASSVVGGIVGANVLTF
size: many; D: -; V: TRBV19; J: TRBJ2-1; DNA: TGTGCCACTAAAATTGAGGGACTTCTAGGAGGGGGTGAGCAGTTCTTC; CDR3: CATKIEGLLGGGEQFF
size: -; D: TRBD2; V: TRBV7-2; J: TRBJ2-3; DNA: TGTGCCAGCAGCCCAAGGCGGGAGTGGCAGTATTTT; CDR3: CASSPRREWQYF
size: few; D: -; V: TRBV7-9; J: TRBJ2-6; DNA: TGTGCCAGCAGCTTAGCAGGGACTGGGGCCAACGTCCTGACTTTC; CDR3: CASSLAGTGANVLTF
size: few; D: -; V: TRBV7-2; J: TRBJ2-7; DNA: TGTGCCAGCAGCCGCCGCACCTACGAGCAGTACTTC; CDR3: CASSRRTYEQYF
size: many; D: -; V: TRBV2; J: TRBJ2-1; DNA: TGTGCCAGCAGCAATACCTTGGTAAGCGGTGGTGAGCAGTTCTTC; CDR3: CASSNTLVSGGEQFF
size: -; D: -; V: TRBV11-2; J: TRBJ2-5; DNA: TGTGCCAGCAGCACAACGGGGATTTGGGGCCAAGAGACCCAGTACTTC; CDR3: CASSTTGIWGQETQYF
size: many; D: -; V: TRBV4-1; J: TRBJ2-1; DNA: TGCGCCAGCAGCCCGGGCCCTCCTCGAACCTACAATGAGCAGTTCTTC; CDR3: CASSPGPPRTYNEQFF
size: few; D: -; V: TRBV7-9; J: TRBJ1-5; DNA: TGTGCCAGCAGCTCCCAGGGTGGGAGCAATCAGCCCCAGCATTTT; CDR3: CASSSQGGSNQPQHF
size: few; D: -; V: TRBV28; J: TRBJ1-4; DNA: TGTGCCAGCATGAGACAGTTTGGCCGTACTGAAAAACTGTTTTTT; CDR3: CASMRQFGRTEKLFF
size: -; D: -; V: TRBV6-1; J: TRBJ1-5; DNA: TGTGCCAGCAGTGATGATAGGGGCAATCAGCCCCAGCATTTT; CDR3: CASSDDRGNQPQHF